This T cell receptor beta chain was sequenced in a study of blood T cell repertoires in COVID-19. This CDR3 spans 13 amino acids. After removal of 7 bases from V and 5 bases from J, the junction contained 4 bases not matched to a gene. Per the germline V gene, CDR1 is LNHDA and CDR2 is SQIVND (reference sequence). Assay: immunoSEQ multiplex PCR; the TCRdb copy retains only in-frame clones and omits some. The sample carries roughly 86,000 clones, around nine tenths recorded once. What was sequenced was peripheral blood. This chain joins TRBV19 and TRBJ2-5; 10 positions match TRBD2. This clonotype was sampled from a man aged 50 to 60 with active or convalescent COVID-19. In DNA, the CDR3 is TGTGCCAGTACGAGTAGCGGGAGGGAGACCCAGTACTTC. Translated, it gives CASTSSGRETQYF.